A selection of T cell receptor beta chains follows, all from one sample in a study of CD8 T cells in ankylosing spondylitis. TCRdb reprocessed the 5' RACE reads via MiXCR and lists one record per CDR3 protein. The data show under 150,000 distinct CDR3 sequences, over 7% seen once. The sequenced sample was blood, either unsorted or a sorted T cell fraction (not recorded which). These receptors all come from a male donor with ankylosing spondylitis or in good health (not recorded which). Each CDR3 is given with its conserved first and last residue. Each record gives: CDR3 DNA, CDR3 protein, J gene, clone size, V gene, D gene. A D gene is named only where the DNA matches it firmly. Clone sizes are given selectively: once, few, many, or a class where the clone is expanded.

CDR3nt: TGTGCCAGTAGCTCGGCGGCGGTTCCTGGCTACACCTTC; CDR3aa: CASSSAAVPGYTF; j_gene: TRBJ1-2; abundance: many; v_gene: TRBV19; d_gene: NA
CDR3nt: TGTGCCAGCAGCTTAGTGTGGGCAGATACGCAGTATTTT; CDR3aa: CASSLVWADTQYF; j_gene: TRBJ2-3; abundance: many; v_gene: TRBV7-2; d_gene: NA
CDR3nt: TGCAGCGTTGAACGGCAAGACACCATATATTTT; CDR3aa: CSVERQDTIYF; j_gene: TRBJ1-3; abundance: many; v_gene: TRBV29-1; d_gene: NA
CDR3nt: TGCAGTGCTAGAGTAACTCGACTAGCGGGACCCACAGATACGCAGTATTTT; CDR3aa: CSARVTRLAGPTDTQYF; j_gene: TRBJ2-3; abundance: many; v_gene: TRBV20-1; d_gene: TRBD2
CDR3nt: TGCGCCAGCAGCCAAGATGCTGACGTTCGCTTTGGCTACACCTTC; CDR3aa: CASSQDADVRFGYTF; j_gene: TRBJ1-2; abundance: many; v_gene: TRBV4-1; d_gene: NA
CDR3nt: TGTGCCAGCAGCCCCGCTCATGGCGAAAAACTGTTTTTT; CDR3aa: CASSPAHGEKLFF; j_gene: TRBJ1-4; abundance: few; v_gene: TRBV12-3/TRBV12-4; d_gene: NA
CDR3nt: TGCAGTGCTAGCAGGCCTAGCACAGATACGCAGTATTTT; CDR3aa: CSASRPSTDTQYF; j_gene: TRBJ2-3; abundance: many; v_gene: TRBV20-1; d_gene: NA
CDR3nt: TGTGCCAGCTCACCACAGGACTCCTTTTTCGGGCAGTATTTT; CDR3aa: CASSPQDSFFGQYF; j_gene: TRBJ2-3; abundance: few; v_gene: TRBV18; d_gene: NA
CDR3nt: TGTGCCAGCAGTTTATTACAGGAGGGACAGCAACTGTTTTTT; CDR3aa: CASSLLQEGQQLFF; j_gene: TRBJ1-4; abundance: many; v_gene: TRBV28; d_gene: TRBD1
CDR3nt: TGTGCCAGCATCCCGACAGGAATGAACACTGAAGCTTTCTTT; CDR3aa: CASIPTGMNTEAFF; j_gene: TRBJ1-1; abundance: few; v_gene: TRBV12-3/TRBV12-4; d_gene: NA
CDR3nt: TGTGCCAGCAGCTTAGCCCCGCAACGCACCGGGGAGCTGTTTTTT; CDR3aa: CASSLAPQRTGELFF; j_gene: TRBJ2-2; abundance: few; v_gene: TRBV11-2; d_gene: NA
CDR3nt: TGTGCCAGCATGGGTGGGGGGCAAGGGCAGCCCCAGCATTTT; CDR3aa: CASMGGGQGQPQHF; j_gene: TRBJ1-5; abundance: NA; v_gene: TRBV2; d_gene: NA
CDR3nt: TGTGCCAGCAGCTCAGGTCCCCCGGTGGGCTACGAGCAGTACTTC; CDR3aa: CASSSGPPVGYEQYF; j_gene: TRBJ2-7; abundance: many; v_gene: TRBV11-1; d_gene: NA
CDR3nt: TGTGCCAGCAGTATTATCGGGACAGAGTACAGTGAGCAGTTCTTC; CDR3aa: CASSIIGTEYSEQFF; j_gene: TRBJ2-1; abundance: many; v_gene: TRBV2; d_gene: TRBD1
CDR3nt: TGTGCCAGCAGCTTAGGGGGGCCTGGAAACACCATATATTTT; CDR3aa: CASSLGGPGNTIYF; j_gene: TRBJ1-3; abundance: many; v_gene: TRBV7-2; d_gene: NA
CDR3nt: TGCAGTGCTGGTGGGACATACTACGAGCAGTACTTC; CDR3aa: CSAGGTYYEQYF; j_gene: TRBJ2-7; abundance: many; v_gene: TRBV20-1; d_gene: NA
CDR3nt: TGCAGTGCTAGCGGGAGTTTTCAGACCCAGTACTTC; CDR3aa: CSASGSFQTQYF; j_gene: TRBJ2-5; abundance: many; v_gene: TRBV20-1; d_gene: NA
CDR3nt: TGTGCCAGCAGCAAATGGAAGAGGGAGCGGGAGCACTACGAGCAGTACTTC; CDR3aa: CASSKWKREREHYEQYF; j_gene: TRBJ2-7; abundance: many; v_gene: TRBV21-1; d_gene: NA
CDR3nt: TGCAGTGCTAGAGGAGCTAATGGGCAGTTCTTC; CDR3aa: CSARGANGQFF; j_gene: TRBJ2-1; abundance: many; v_gene: TRBV20-1; d_gene: NA
CDR3nt: TGTGCCAGCAGCTCGCAGACAGGCAAAAACACCGGGGAGCTGTTTTTT; CDR3aa: CASSSQTGKNTGELFF; j_gene: TRBJ2-2; abundance: NA; v_gene: TRBV11-2; d_gene: NA
CDR3nt: TGTGCCAGTAGTAACCGGGACGGGTTCTATGGCTACACCTTC; CDR3aa: CASSNRDGFYGYTF; j_gene: TRBJ1-2; abundance: many; v_gene: TRBV19; d_gene: NA
CDR3nt: TGTGCCAGCAGTTACCGATGGGAGGGACTCCTGAATGAGCAGTTCTTC; CDR3aa: CASSYRWEGLLNEQFF; j_gene: TRBJ2-1; abundance: many; v_gene: TRBV6-2/TRBV6-3; d_gene: TRBD2
CDR3nt: TGTGCCAGCAGTAAAACAGGGTTTAGCATTCAGTACTTC; CDR3aa: CASSKTGFSIQYF; j_gene: TRBJ2-4; abundance: many; v_gene: TRBV2; d_gene: NA
CDR3nt: TGTGCCAGCAGCTTACTAGCCTACAATGAGCAGTTCTTC; CDR3aa: CASSLLAYNEQFF; j_gene: TRBJ2-1; abundance: NA; v_gene: TRBV7-3; d_gene: NA
CDR3nt: TGTGCCAGCAGCCACCGAGGACTAGGAGCCACAGATACGCAGTATTTT; CDR3aa: CASSHRGLGATDTQYF; j_gene: TRBJ2-3; abundance: many; v_gene: TRBV14; d_gene: TRBD2
CDR3nt: TGTGCCAGCAGCTCGACTAGCGGGAGGGAAGAGACCCAGTACTTC; CDR3aa: CASSSTSGREETQYF; j_gene: TRBJ2-5; abundance: many; v_gene: TRBV5-8; d_gene: TRBD2
CDR3nt: TGCAGTGCTAGAGATCCTAGCGGGAGAACAGATACGCAGTATTTT; CDR3aa: CSARDPSGRTDTQYF; j_gene: TRBJ2-3; abundance: few; v_gene: TRBV20-1; d_gene: TRBD2
CDR3nt: TGTGCCACCAGCAGAGATATTGGTGCGGAGGGGGTGTTCTTC; CDR3aa: CATSRDIGAEGVFF; j_gene: TRBJ2-1; abundance: many; v_gene: TRBV15; d_gene: NA
CDR3nt: TGCGCCAGCAGCTTCCGAGCCGAAGAGACCCAGTACTTC; CDR3aa: CASSFRAEETQYF; j_gene: TRBJ2-5; abundance: many; v_gene: TRBV5-1; d_gene: NA
CDR3nt: TGCGCCAGCAGCTTGGGCCACAGGAGTCGGGATGCCGGGGAGCTGTTTTTT; CDR3aa: CASSLGHRSRDAGELFF; j_gene: TRBJ2-2; abundance: many; v_gene: TRBV5-1; d_gene: NA
CDR3nt: TGTGCCAGCAGCTTAGTTGGGGGGTTGGACTATGGCTACACCTTC; CDR3aa: CASSLVGGLDYGYTF; j_gene: TRBJ1-2; abundance: many; v_gene: TRBV7-2; d_gene: NA
CDR3nt: TGTGCCAGCAGCTTGGTTTATGGGAACCGGGGACAGTACTTC; CDR3aa: CASSLVYGNRGQYF; j_gene: TRBJ2-4; abundance: NA; v_gene: TRBV5-6; d_gene: NA
CDR3nt: TGCGCCAGCAGCTTGGACGGACTTTCCTACGAGCAGTACTTC; CDR3aa: CASSLDGLSYEQYF; j_gene: TRBJ2-7; abundance: NA; v_gene: TRBV5-1; d_gene: NA
CDR3nt: TGTGCCAGCAGGACCGGGACTAGCGGGATGTACCAAGAGACCCAGTACTTC; CDR3aa: CASRTGTSGMYQETQYF; j_gene: TRBJ2-5; abundance: few; v_gene: TRBV12-3/TRBV12-4; d_gene: TRBD2
CDR3nt: TGCAGTGCTAGAGGACTAGCGGGAGTGTCCTACGAGCAGTACTTC; CDR3aa: CSARGLAGVSYEQYF; j_gene: TRBJ2-7; abundance: few; v_gene: TRBV20-1; d_gene: TRBD2
CDR3nt: TGCGCCAGCAGCCCAGGTTACCAGGACAGGGGCTACGAGCAGTACTTC; CDR3aa: CASSPGYQDRGYEQYF; j_gene: TRBJ2-7; abundance: many; v_gene: TRBV5-1; d_gene: TRBD1
CDR3nt: TGCGCCAGTTGGTCCACAGGGGGCAGCAAAACGAAGACCGGGGAGCTGTTTTTT; CDR3aa: CASWSTGGSKTKTGELFF; j_gene: TRBJ2-2; abundance: NA; v_gene: TRBV5-1; d_gene: TRBD1
CDR3nt: TGTGCCAGCAGTTCGACAGGGAACTATGGCTACACCTTC; CDR3aa: CASSSTGNYGYTF; j_gene: TRBJ1-2; abundance: many; v_gene: TRBV12-3/TRBV12-4; d_gene: TRBD1
CDR3nt: TGTGCCAGCAGTGAAGTTTTAGCGGGAACCTACAATGAGCAGTTCTTC; CDR3aa: CASSEVLAGTYNEQFF; j_gene: TRBJ2-1; abundance: few; v_gene: TRBV6-1; d_gene: TRBD2
CDR3nt: TGTGCCACCAGTGAGGACAGGGGACCCTACAATGAGCAGTTCTTC; CDR3aa: CATSEDRGPYNEQFF; j_gene: TRBJ2-1; abundance: many; v_gene: TRBV24-1; d_gene: TRBD1